One and the same sample provided the 20 T cell receptor beta chains below, sequenced in a study of beta chain features in type 1 diabetes (dated by TCRdb to 2016 to 2019). For these TCRs, the target antigens are not known. The library was obtained by the immunoSEQ multiplex PCR assay. The High Capacity cDNA Reverse Transcription Kit was used to reverse transcribe all of the isolated RNA, meaning that expressed TCRB transcripts were what got sequenced. The source is immuneACCESS, and TCRdb retained only in-frame sequences with V and J called. Part of the clones is not carried over; for the studies checked, unresolved V genes explain less than half of this, and the remainder is unexplained. A total of over 650,000 clones appear in this sample, over 11% of them only once. The ten most abundant clones make up nearly 0.04% of the sample. Overall study results and their limits: Type 1 diabetes patients showed a moderate but significant shortening of TCRB CDR3 length in all four CD4+ subsets.

Sequences were obtained from naive CD4+ T cells from blood. The cell subset or site label, as the study defines it: true naive CD4+ T cells. These receptors all stem from a man aged 18 to 35 with type 1 diabetes.

The V gene is TRBV12-5, the J gene TRBJ2-2; the D is unclear. V shed 1 base and J shed 1 base, with 4 bases lying between them. The CDR3 extends over 14 amino acids. Germline values: CDR1 LGHNT, CDR2 FRNRAP. CDR3 nucleotide sequence: TGTGCTAGTGGTTTGGGGCAGAACACCGGGGAGCTGTTTTTT. Its translation: CASGLGQNTGELFF.

CDR3 sequence: CASTRQGDTQLPRNTEAFF. CDR3 sequence (DNA): TGCGCCAGCACCCGACAGGGGGACACCCAGCTCCCCCGGAACACTGAAGCTTTCTTT. This sequence joins TRBV23-1 and TRBJ1-1, with TRBD1 matching over 9 bases. TRBV23-1 is an ORF, and what it does is uncertain. This CDR3 contains 19 residues. V gave up 7 bases and J gave up 1 base; unmatched junction bases: 19.

V and J are TRBV29-1 and TRBJ2-1, with D possibly matching TRBD1 (6 bases). The CDR3 contains 14 residues. Trimming cost V 3 bases and J 6 bases, with 15 bases left between them. CDR1 and CDR2 (germline): SQVTM, ANQGSEA. The CDR3 DNA reads TGCAGCGTTGATAGGGGGTTAAATCCCAATGAGCAGTTCTTC. This gives the protein CSVDRGLNPNEQFF.

This clone has just a few counts. V usage is TRBV6-5 and J usage is TRBJ2-1, with D unclear. This CDR3 is built from 10 residues. Germline lookup yields CDR1 MNHEY and CDR2 SVGAGI. V was trimmed by 8 bases and J by 5 bases, leaving 4 bases between them. CDR3 nucleotides: TGTGCCAGCGGGGACAATGAGCAGTTCTTC. Translated: CASGDNEQFF.

A few counts support this clone. For the CDR3, the DNA is TGCGCCAGCAGCTTGCTGGCAGGAAACACCTACGAGCAGTACTTC. It encodes CASSLLAGNTYEQYF. The chain uses TRBV5-1 and TRBJ2-7, with D unresolved. V was cut by 1 base and J by 2 bases, with 13 bases left in between. The CDR3 is made up of 15 amino acids. Germline loops: CDR1 SGHRS, CDR2 YFSETQ.

The V call is TRBV28, the J call TRBJ2-1; 11 positions match TRBD2. CDR3 length: 14 residues. The J segment lost 7 bases and the V segment lost 5 bases, leaving 4 bases of the junction unmatched. Germline CDR1 is MDHEN and CDR2 is SYDVKM. For the CDR3, the DNA is TGTGCCAGCAGTCTCAGACTAGCGGGGAATGAGCAGTTCTTC. It specifies CASSLRLAGNEQFF. The full variable domain, with the rest looked up from reference TRBV28 and TRBJ2-1, is DVKVTQSSRYLVKRTGEKVFLECVQDMDHENMFWYRQDPGLGLRLIYFSYDVKMKEKGDIPEGYSVSREKKERFSLILESASTNQTSMYLCASSLRLAGNEQFFGPGTRLTVL.

The chain uses TRBV5-1 and TRBJ2-5; D remains ambiguous. The V gene's germline CDR1 is SGHRS and CDR2 YFSETQ. The CDR3 totals 12 residues. V was shortened by 3 bases and J by 2 bases, with 5 bases between the two germline ends. DNA of the CDR3: TGCGCCAGCAGCTCGAATCAAGAGACCCAGTACTTC. Translation: CASSSNQETQYF.

The chain couples TRBV29-1 to TRBJ1-2, with TRBD1 matching 7 bases. The germline V gene encodes CDR1 SQVTM and CDR2 ANQGSEA. V shed 4 bases and J 4 bases; nucleotides not matched to a gene: 6. There are 13 residues in the CDR3. In DNA, the CDR3 is TGCAGCGTTGGGGAACAGGGGTCCTATGGCTACACCTTC. Translated: CSVGEQGSYGYTF.

The V and J genes are TRBV18 and TRBJ2-1, with TRBD2 matching over 11 bases. V lost 6 bases and J lost 2; bases outside the gene matches: 9. CDR1 is KGHSH, CDR2 LQKENI, per germline. CDR3 size: 17 residues. The DNA for the CDR3 is TGTGCCAGCTCTTGGAGGGCTAGCGGGAGGACCTACAATGAGCAGTTCTTC. Its translation: CASSWRASGRTYNEQFF.

This clone was counted a few times. Other DNA variants within this sample encode the same CDR3. This chain uses TRBV6-5 with TRBJ2-7; tentative D call: TRBD2 (5 bases). CDR3 length: 15 residues. Germline values: CDR1 MNHEY, CDR2 SVGAGI. V lost 0 bases and J 1 base, leaving 10 bases between the germline ends. This CDR3 reads CASSYSTGGSYEQYF. For the CDR3, the DNA is TGTGCCAGCAGTTACTCGACGGGCGGGTCCTACGAGCAGTACTTC.

This clone appeared a few times. This rearrangement joins TRBV10-3 to TRBJ2-3; no definite D call. V was pared by 6 bases and J by 0 bases, with 19 bases between. This CDR3 region has 17 residues. Germline V gene data show CDR1 as ENHRY and CDR2 as SYGVKD. CDR3 in DNA: TGTGCCATCAGCTCGCACCCAGAGAGCTCTAGCACAGATACGCAGTATTTT. It yields the protein CAISSHPESSSTDTQYF.

This clone was seen more than once but under ten times. This chain links TRBV29-1 with TRBJ2-7; TRBD1 is a possible D gene (5 bases). Germline assignment: CDR1 SQVTM and CDR2 ANQGSEA. There are 13 residues in the CDR3. Trimming took off 7 bases at V and 2 bases at J, with 15 bases between the two ends. The DNA of the CDR3 is TGCAGCGCCCGAAGTCAGGGAACCTACGAGCAGTACTTC. Translation gives CSARSQGTYEQYF.

The CDR3 is CASSPPGQRYEQYF. The CDR3 DNA sequence: TGTGCCAGCAGCCCTCCGGGACAGCGATACGAGCAGTACTTC. The chain combines TRBV9 with TRBJ2-7, with 7 bases identical to TRBD1. Per germline, CDR1 SGDLS and CDR2 YYNGEE. Trimming removed 4 bases from V and 4 bases from J; junction bases left unmatched: 8. This CDR3 region has 14 residues. Drawing the rest from reference TRBV9 and TRBJ2-7, the complete variable domain is DSGVTQTPKHLITATGQRVTLRCSPRSGDLSVYWYQQSLDQGLQFLIQYYNGEERAKGNILERFSAQQFPDLHSELNLSSLELGDSALYFCASSPPGQRYEQYFGPGTRLTVT.

The V gene is TRBV7-9, the J gene TRBJ2-3, with 8 bases identical to TRBD1. This CDR3 contains 15 residues. Trimming cost V 4 bases and J 4 bases; bases outside gene matches: 7. Germline V gives CDR1 SEHNR, CDR2 FQNEAQ (reference sequence). CDR3 in amino acids: CASSSIAGGSDTQYF. DNA for the CDR3: TGTGCCAGCAGCTCAATAGCAGGGGGCTCAGATACGCAGTATTTT.

In this sample, this clone turned up a few times. The chain is built from TRBV7-9 and TRBJ1-2; weak D call: TRBD1 (5 bases). The V gene's germline CDR1 is SEHNR and CDR2 FQNEAQ (reference sequence). There are 13 residues in the CDR3. V lost 5 bases, J lost 5 bases, and 12 bases lay in between. The CDR3 spells CASSRQRPYGYTF. The CDR3 DNA reads TGTGCCAGCAGCAGACAGAGACCTTATGGCTACACCTTC.

The chain recombines TRBV25-1 with TRBJ2-2; a weak D match, TRBD2 (6 bases). The V and J ends lost 4 bases and 8 bases respectively, with 11 bases between them. Germline-derived CDR1 and CDR2 are MGHDK and SYGVNS. This CDR3 region has 13 residues. The CDR3, as DNA: TGTGCCAGCAGTGCCGGAGGGTCAGGGGAGCTGTTTTTT. Amino acids: CASSAGGSGELFF.

In its sample, this clone was seen a few times. This sequence joins TRBV7-2 and TRBJ2-7; weak D call: TRBD2 (5 bases). Germline loops: CDR1 SGHTA, CDR2 FQGNSA. The length of the CDR3 is 14 residues. Trimming left V 6 bases short and J 2 bases short, with 14 bases between. CDR3 amino acids: CASRISGKTYEQYF. The CDR3 nucleotides read TGTGCCAGCAGGATCTCCGGGAAGACCTACGAGCAGTACTTC.

This chain joins TRBV9 and TRBJ1-3; perhaps TRBD1 as D (6 bases). Trimming left V 0 bases short and J 8 bases short, with 9 bases between. The length of the CDR3 is 13 residues. Per germline, CDR1 SGDLS and CDR2 YYNGEE. CDR3 region: CASSVARGDTIYF. The CDR3 DNA reads TGTGCCAGCAGCGTAGCCAGGGGAGACACCATATATTTT. Using reference TRBV9 and TRBJ1-3 for the parts outside the CDR3, the full variable domain is DSGVTQTPKHLITATGQRVTLRCSPRSGDLSVYWYQQSLDQGLQFLIQYYNGEERAKGNILERFSAQQFPDLHSELNLSSLELGDSALYFCASSVARGDTIYFGEGSWLTVV.

The genes are TRBV18 and TRBJ1-6; no reliable D call. This CDR3 has 15 residues. The germline gives CDR1 KGHSH, CDR2 LQKENI. The ends were cut back, 3 bases at V and 9 bases at J, with 15 bases in the middle. The CDR3 coding sequence is TGTGCCAGCTCACCCCGGACTCCGGAGACTTCACCCCTCCACTTT. Its protein product is CASSPRTPETSPLHF.

This clone has a handful of counts. This chain's CDR3 is CASRYGGEQFF. In nucleotides, the CDR3 is TGTGCCAGCAGGTACGGGGGTGAGCAGTTCTTC. V gene TRBV2 combines with J gene TRBJ2-1; D possibly corresponds to TRBD2 (6 bases). Germline V gives CDR1 SNHLY, CDR2 FYNNEI. V gave up 6 bases and J gave up 9 bases, with 9 bases separating them. This CDR3 region has 11 residues. The whole variable domain, filled in from reference TRBV2 and TRBJ2-1, reads EPEVTQTPSHQVTQMGQEVILRCVPISNHLYFYWYRQILGQKVEFLVSFYNNEISEKSEIFDDQFSVERPDGSNFTLKIRSTKLEDSAMYFCASRYGGEQFFGPGTRLTVL.